Presented here are 3 T cell receptor beta chains from one specimen sequenced in a study of blood T cell repertoires in COVID-19. The method was immunoSEQ multiplex PCR; TCRdb's version includes in-frame clones alone and lacks a portion of them. The sample gives fewer than 110,000 clones, under 95% of which show up once; over 1% is in the top ten. The specimen sequenced was peripheral blood. All receptors derive from a woman aged 25-40 years with acute or convalescent COVID-19.

The genes are TRBV6-5 and TRBJ2-5; 12 bases fit TRBD2. V shed 7 bases, J shed 5 bases, and the junction held 8 bases outside the gene matches. This CDR3 spans 15 amino acids. Germline V lookup: CDR1 MNHEY, CDR2 SVGAGI. The CDR3 DNA is TGTGCCAGCACTGTACTAGCGGGAGGTTGGGAGACCCAGTACTTC. It specifies CASTVLAGGWETQYF.

This clone was counted between two and nine times. This chain connects TRBV7-9 to TRBJ2-7; D perhaps matches TRBD1 (5 bases). The V gene lost 3 bases and the J gene lost 3 bases, with 15 bases spanning the gap. This CDR3 has 15 residues. In germline, CDR1 is SEHNR, CDR2 FQNEAQ (reference sequence). The CDR3 here is CASSFHGALGYEQYF. CDR3 nucleotide sequence: TGTGCCAGCAGCTTCCATGGGGCCCTGGGCTACGAGCAGTACTTC.

The chain employs TRBV28 and TRBJ1-1, with D possibly matching TRBD1 (5 bases). V lost 4 bases to trimming and J lost 11 bases, with 17 bases between them. This CDR3 comprises 13 residues. Germline V CDR1 and CDR2: MDHEN, SYDVKM. The CDR3 coding sequence is TGTGCCAGCAGTTCTACCCCCGGGGGGTGGGCTTTCTTT. Translation: CASSSTPGGWAFF.